These 28 T cell receptor beta chains came from one sample sequenced in a study of cytomegalovirus exposure and HLA in healthy donors. PCR was performed using 60 Vbeta and 13 Jbeta primers. Produced via immunoSEQ multiplex PCR; TCRdb's table is partial and in-frame only. The sample includes approximately 100,000 clones, 80% to 85% seen only once; the top ten take roughly 1.5%. Sequencing was done on a sample of PBMCs. All receptors come from a man in his forties in good health and CMV-seronegative.

The chain carries TRBV5-1 and TRBJ2-7, with D possibly matching TRBD2 (5 bases). Germline V CDR1 and CDR2: SGHRS, YFSETQ. Trimming took 3 bases from V and 0 from J, leaving 13 bases between them. This CDR3 region has 15 residues. This CDR3 reads CASSSGLDSSYEQYF. Here the CDR3 DNA reads TGCGCCAGCAGCTCCGGACTCGATAGCTCCTACGAGCAGTACTTC.

The chain recombines TRBV10-3 with TRBJ1-6, with unresolved D. The germline V gene has CDR1 ENHRY and CDR2 SYGVKD. The CDR3 totals 12 residues. Trimming left V 3 bases short and J 8 bases short, with 5 bases between. CDR3 protein: CAISDTDSPLHF. The CDR3 region has the DNA TGTGCCATCAGTGACACGGATTCACCCCTCCACTTT.

The chain carries TRBV5-6 and TRBJ1-1; D is possibly TRBD1 (6 bases). Per germline, CDR1 SGHDT and CDR2 YYEEEE. The CDR3 runs to 14 residues. V was shortened by 2 bases and J by 6 bases, with 14 bases between the two germline ends. CDR3 sequence: CASSLGQLGAEAFF. CDR3 nucleotide sequence: TGTGCCAGCAGCTTAGGACAGTTGGGGGCTGAAGCTTTCTTT.

The chain recombines TRBV7-9 with TRBJ2-7; perhaps TRBD1 as D (5 bases). Trimming left V 7 bases short and J 3 bases short, with 16 bases between. The germline CDR1 and CDR2 sequences are SEHNR and FQNEAQ (reference sequence). This CDR3 has 14 amino acids. DNA of the CDR3: TGTGCCAGCAATCCAGGGCAGACCTACTACGAGCAGTACTTC. Its translation is CASNPGQTYYEQYF.

This rearrangement joins TRBV5-1 to TRBJ2-2; D might be TRBD1 (5 bases). V was clipped by 2 bases and J by 6 bases, with 11 bases between them. The germline V gene has CDR1 SGHRS and CDR2 YFSETQ. This CDR3 comprises 14 residues. This CDR3 is CASSFRDPAGELFF. In DNA form, the CDR3 reads TGCGCCAGCAGCTTCAGGGATCCTGCCGGGGAGCTGTTTTTT. Full variable domain (remainder filled in from reference TRBV5-1 and TRBJ2-2): KAGVTQTPRYLIKTRGQQVTLSCSPISGHRSVSWYQQTPGQGLQFLFEYFSETQRNKGNFPGRFSGRQFSNSRSEMNVSTLELGDSALYLCASSFRDPAGELFFGEGSRLTVL.

The chain joins TRBV20-1 to TRBJ1-4, with D unclear. Trimming took off 1 base at V and 7 bases at J, with 4 bases between the two ends. CDR1 is DFQATT and CDR2 is SNEGSKA in the germline V gene (reference sequence). This CDR3 has 11 residues. The CDR3 sequence: CSARVSEKLFF. Written as DNA, the CDR3 is TGCAGTGCTAGAGTGAGTGAAAAACTGTTTTTT.

The J gene is TRBJ2-3, the V gene TRBV5-4, with 8 bases matching TRBD2. The V gene's germline CDR1 is SGHNT and CDR2 YYREEE (reference sequence). The CDR3 runs 15 residues. After removal of 3 bases from V and 6 bases from J, the junction contained 9 bases not matched to a gene. The CDR3 DNA reads TGTGCCAGCAGCTCGACGGGAGGGTCCGGTGATACGCAGTATTTT. The encoded protein is CASSSTGGSGDTQYF.

The chain combines TRBV7-2 with TRBJ2-5, with 11 bases matching TRBD2. V lost 5 bases to trimming and J lost 5 bases; unmatched junction nucleotides: 4. The CDR3 runs to 14 residues. Per germline, CDR1 SGHTA and CDR2 FQGNSA. The CDR3 DNA reads as TGTGCCAGCAGCCGATGGACTAGCGGGGAGACCCAGTACTTC. Its protein is CASSRWTSGETQYF. The full variable domain, in which reference TRBV7-2 and TRBJ2-5 provide the parts outside the CDR3, is GAGVSQSPSNKVTEKGKDVELRCDPISGHTALYWYRQSLGQGLEFLIYFQGNSAPDKSGLPSDRFSAERTGGSVSTLTIQRTQQEDSAVYLCASSRWTSGETQYFGPGTRLLVL.

The chain combines TRBV5-6 with TRBJ1-2, with D possibly TRBD1 on 5 matching bases. The CDR3 contains 16 residues. Trimming left V 3 bases short and J 2 bases short, with 17 bases between. Per the germline V gene, CDR1 is SGHDT and CDR2 is YYEEEE. The CDR3 nucleotides read TGTGCCAGCAGCTCAAGACCGGGACTGAGGAACTATGGCTACACCTTC. Translated: CASSSRPGLRNYGYTF.

The chain recombines TRBV5-6 with TRBJ2-7, with 12 bases lining up with TRBD2. CDR1 is SGHDT, CDR2 YYEEEE, per germline. The CDR3 is 15 residues long. After removal of 5 bases from V and 0 bases from J, the junction contained 3 bases not matched to a gene. This CDR3 is CASRTTSGGSYEQYF. In DNA form, the CDR3 reads TGTGCCAGCAGAACGACTAGCGGGGGCTCCTACGAGCAGTACTTC. Combining the CDR3 with reference TRBV5-6 and TRBJ2-7 gives the whole variable domain DAGVTQSPTHLIKTRGQQVTLRCSPKSGHDTVSWYQQALGQGPQFIFQYYEEEERQRGNFPDRFSGHQFPNYSSELNVNALLLGDSALYLCASRTTSGGSYEQYFGPGTRLTVT.

This clone was seen only a few times. The J gene is TRBJ1-3, the V gene TRBV28; D gene unclear. The germline V gene has CDR1 MDHEN and CDR2 SYDVKM. V lost 5 bases and J lost 1, with 6 bases in between. CDR3 size: 13 residues. CDR3 in amino acids: CASSPSSGNTIYF. For the CDR3, the DNA is TGTGCCAGCAGTCCCTCGTCTGGAAACACCATATATTTT.

The chain has TRBV5-6 and TRBJ2-1; 7 bases line up with TRBD1. J gave up 5 bases and V 4 bases, and 9 bases lay outside the gene matches. CDR3 length: 15 residues. Per the germline V gene, CDR1 is SGHDT and CDR2 is YYEEEE. Written as DNA, the CDR3 is TGTGCCAGCAGCCCACAGACAGGGTCCCACAATGAGCAGTTCTTC. Translating it yields CASSPQTGSHNEQFF.

In this sample, this clone turned up once. V gene TRBV5-8 combines with J gene TRBJ2-2; no clear D gene. The length of the CDR3 is 14 residues. The V end was cut by 1 base, the J end by 4 bases, with 8 bases between. Germline values: CDR1 SGHTS, CDR2 YDEGEE. In nucleotides, the CDR3 is TGTGCCAGCAGCTTGTTCACGGGCACCGGGGAGCTGTTTTTT. It yields the protein CASSLFTGTGELFF. Together with reference TRBV5-8 and TRBJ2-2, the CDR3 gives the full variable domain: EAGVTQSPTHLIKTRGQQATLRCSPISGHTSVYWYQQALGLGLQFLLWYDEGEERNRGNFPPRFSGRQFPNYSSELNVNALELEDSALYLCASSLFTGTGELFFGEGSRLTVL.

J is TRBJ2-2 and V is TRBV5-6; maybe TRBD1 (6 bases). There are 15 residues in the CDR3. With 0 bases removed from V and 7 bases from J, the gap between germline ends came to 13 bases. Germline CDR1 reads SGHDT; CDR2 reads YYEEEE. DNA for the CDR3: TGTGCCAGCAGCTTGGTCAGGGGTTGGGTCGGGGAGCTGTTTTTT. Translated, it gives CASSLVRGWVGELFF. The full variable domain, with the rest looked up from reference TRBV5-6 and TRBJ2-2, is DAGVTQSPTHLIKTRGQQVTLRCSPKSGHDTVSWYQQALGQGPQFIFQYYEEEERQRGNFPDRFSGHQFPNYSSELNVNALLLGDSALYLCASSLVRGWVGELFFGEGSRLTVL.

The genes are TRBV7-3 and TRBJ1-2; 7 bases agree with TRBD1. Germline trimming cut 5 bases from V and 1 base from J; bases unmatched to any gene: 7. Germline CDR1 is SGHTA and CDR2 is FQGTGA. The CDR3 covers 15 residues. The CDR3 sequence: CASSLSGTDNYGYTF. The CDR3 DNA sequence: TGTGCCAGCAGCCTCTCCGGGACAGATAACTATGGCTACACCTTC.

The CDR3 nucleotides are TGTGCCAGCAGTCGTCGGACAGGGAACGAAAAACTGTTTTTT. Its protein is CASSRRTGNEKLFF. This rearrangement joins TRBV7-8 to TRBJ1-4; 8 positions match TRBD1. J lost 8 bases, V lost 6 bases, and 8 bases had no gene match. CDR1 is SGHVS, CDR2 FQNEAQ, per germline. This CDR3 region has 14 residues.

In nucleotides, the CDR3 is TGCGCCAGCAGCTTAATTTCAGGGGTCAATCAGCCCCAGCATTTT. This gives the protein CASSLISGVNQPQHF. The chain links TRBV5-1 to TRBJ1-5; D perhaps matches TRBD1 (6 bases). The V end was cut by 2 bases, the J end by 3 bases, with 12 bases between. CDR1 is SGHRS, CDR2 YFSETQ, per germline. The length of the CDR3 is 15 residues.

The V and J genes are TRBV5-6 and TRBJ2-7, with TRBD1 as a possible D gene (6 bases). Trimming took off 0 bases at V and 7 bases at J, with 17 bases between the two ends. The CDR3 sequence is 15 residues long. Germline V gene data show CDR1 as SGHDT and CDR2 as YYEEEE. The CDR3 sequence: CASSLVPPGTREQYF. The CDR3 bases are TGTGCCAGCAGCTTGGTCCCTCCGGGGACAAGGGAGCAGTACTTC.

V is TRBV19 and J is TRBJ2-1, with D possibly matching TRBD2 (6 bases). V lost 3 bases and J lost 6, with 12 bases in between. The length of the CDR3 is 14 residues. Germline V gene data show CDR1 as LNHDA and CDR2 as SQIVND (reference sequence). The CDR3 nucleotides read TGTGCCAGTAGTATTATCGGACTACGCAATGAGCAGTTCTTC. The encoded protein is CASSIIGLRNEQFF.

This CDR3 reads CATSRDWRQGNTIYF. CDR3 sequence (DNA): TGTGCCACCAGCAGAGATTGGCGACAAGGAAACACCATATATTTT. The genes are TRBV15 and TRBJ1-3; D gene ambiguous. V shed 0 bases and J shed 4 bases, with 10 bases lying between them. In germline, CDR1 is LNHNV, CDR2 YYDKDF (reference sequence). This CDR3 region has 15 residues.

The V and J genes are TRBV6-5 and TRBJ1-1; 10 nucleotides match TRBD1. CDR3 length: 13 amino acids. After removal of 6 bases from V and 11 bases from J, the junction contained 9 bases not matched to a gene. Per germline, CDR1 MNHEY and CDR2 SVGAGI. The CDR3, as DNA: TGTGCCAGCAGGGCAGGGACAGGGGCCTCGGCTTTCTTT. It codes for CASRAGTGASAFF.

The J gene is TRBJ2-1, the V gene TRBV19; 11 positions match TRBD2. CDR1 and CDR2 (germline): LNHDA, SQIVND (reference sequence). The CDR3 spans 15 residues. V lost 6 bases to trimming and J lost 5 bases; unmatched junction nucleotides: 6. This CDR3 reads CASSPLAGANNEQFF. The CDR3 DNA reads as TGTGCCAGTAGCCCACTAGCGGGGGCTAACAATGAGCAGTTCTTC.

The chain recombines TRBV6-1 with TRBJ2-1; 10 nucleotides agree with TRBD1. The CDR3 totals 15 residues. The junction had 10 bases not matched to a gene; V was cut back by 5 bases and J by 9 bases. Per the germline V gene, CDR1 is MNHNS and CDR2 is SASEGT. CDR3 residues: CASSTDWTGGGEQFF. CDR3 coding DNA: TGTGCCAGCAGTACGGACTGGACAGGGGGAGGTGAGCAGTTCTTC.

The chain employs TRBV5-1 and TRBJ2-1, with 7 bases that match TRBD2. Losses at the gene ends were 1 base for V and 1 base for J; bases not matched to a gene: 2. This CDR3 comprises 15 residues. Per germline, CDR1 SGHRS and CDR2 YFSETQ. CDR3 in amino acids: CASSLRGDSYNEQFF. In nucleotides, the CDR3 is TGCGCCAGCAGCTTGCGGGGGGATTCCTACAATGAGCAGTTCTTC. Full variable domain (remainder filled in from reference TRBV5-1 and TRBJ2-1): KAGVTQTPRYLIKTRGQQVTLSCSPISGHRSVSWYQQTPGQGLQFLFEYFSETQRNKGNFPGRFSGRQFSNSRSEMNVSTLELGDSALYLCASSLRGDSYNEQFFGPGTRLTVL.

This rearrangement joins TRBV19 to TRBJ1-4; possible D gene TRBD1, 5 bases. V lost 3 bases and J 6 bases, leaving 14 bases between the germline ends. This CDR3 has 15 residues. From germline, CDR1 is LNHDA and CDR2 SQIVND (reference sequence). CDR3 sequence reads: CASSIGHRPDEKLFF. The CDR3, as DNA: TGTGCCAGTAGTATCGGACATCGCCCGGATGAAAAACTGTTTTTT.

This clone was picked up a small number of times. This rearrangement joins TRBV5-4 to TRBJ2-6, with D possibly matching TRBD1 (6 bases). This CDR3 contains 17 residues. The V end lost 6 bases, the J end lost 4 bases, and 20 bases lay between the germline ends. Germline assignment: CDR1 SGHNT and CDR2 YYREEE (reference sequence). The CDR3 DNA follows: TGTGCCAGCAACCACAGGGCAATGGAGTCCGGGGCCAACGTCCTGACTTTC. Protein sequence: CASNHRAMESGANVLTF.

The chain recombines TRBV5-1 with TRBJ2-5; TRBD1 aligns across 7 bases. V was clipped by 4 bases and J by 1 base; unmatched bases: 4. Germline assignment: CDR1 SGHRS and CDR2 YFSETQ. The CDR3 is made up of 14 amino acids. The CDR3 region has the DNA TGCGCCAGCAGCCGGGACAGCATCCAAGAGACCCAGTACTTC. Translating it yields CASSRDSIQETQYF.

V usage is TRBV27 and J usage is TRBJ2-7, with 7 nucleotides matching TRBD1. The J segment lost 3 bases and the V segment lost 5 bases, leaving 7 bases of the junction unmatched. CDR3 length: 14 amino acids. Germline CDR1 is MNHEY and CDR2 is SMNVEV (reference sequence). In DNA form, the CDR3 reads TGTGCCAGCAGTCTCCGGGACAGTAACTACGAGCAGTACTTC. Protein sequence: CASSLRDSNYEQYF.